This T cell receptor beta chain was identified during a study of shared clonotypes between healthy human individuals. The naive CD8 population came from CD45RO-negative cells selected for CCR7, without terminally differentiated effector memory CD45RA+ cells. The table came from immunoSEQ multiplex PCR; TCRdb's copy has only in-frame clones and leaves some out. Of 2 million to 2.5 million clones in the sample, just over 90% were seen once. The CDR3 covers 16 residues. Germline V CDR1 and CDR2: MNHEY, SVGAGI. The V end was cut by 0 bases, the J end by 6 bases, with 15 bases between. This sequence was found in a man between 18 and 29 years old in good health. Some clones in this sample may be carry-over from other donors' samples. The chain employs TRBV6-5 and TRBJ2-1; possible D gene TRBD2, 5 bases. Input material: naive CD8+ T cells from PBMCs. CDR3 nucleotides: TGTGCCAGCAGTTACTCGATCGGGGAAGTAAGCAATGAGCAGTTCTTC. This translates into CASSYSIGEVSNEQFF.